Listed below are T cell receptor beta chains from one sample, sequenced in a study of shared clonotypes between healthy human individuals. Sequencing was performed with immunoSEQ multiplex PCR; in TCRdb, only in-frame clones are kept and a portion is missing. In the table there are roughly 1,100,000 clones, about 75% of which are singletons. Sequenced sample: memory CD4+ T cells sorted from blood. The receptors derive from a man between 18 and 29 years old in good health. Each CDR3 is given without its conserved first and last residue.

V gene	CDR3 protein
TRBV7-2	ASSLYASTDTQY
TRBV5-1	ASSLESRQGRTGELF
TRBV7-9	ASSPISGGETQY
TRBV5-1	ASSPAQGREGYT
TRBV6-5	ASSTPYGNTEAF
TRBV30	AWNGDLGLPDTQY
TRBV19	ASSIEGGAVGNEQF
TRBV5-4	ASSLGLDRAYEQY
TRBV7-2	ASSQQLHEQY
TRBV6-1	ASSLRGYTDTQY
TRBV6-6	ASSYLGGATYEQY
TRBV18	ASSPNRDGNTEAF
TRBV5-6	ASSLFRGGITGELF
TRBV27	ASTPGQLGSPLH
TRBV5-4	ASSLRGLMAF
TRBV5-6	ASSLGRHTDTQY
TRBV6-5	ASSYLQRGGYEQY
TRBV5-1	ASSLAGTSGTIQY
TRBV19	ASSVRTGVNTEAF
TRBV9	ASSAGQGKADTQY
TRBV9	ASSPTGEPGNTIY
TRBV7-2	ASSLGHSPTDTQY
TRBV5-1	ASSSTGAIGGETQY
TRBV5-1	ASSFGSLAGRGGEQY